These 9 T cell receptor beta chains originate from one sample sequenced in a study of PD-L1 blockade in urothelial cancer. Here immunoSEQ multiplex PCR was the method, and the copy in TCRdb shows in-frame clones only, minus some. The sample records about 100,000 clones, around 90% being singletons. Sequenced here: PBMCs, sampled around atezolizumab (anti-PD-L1) treatment. The receptors were sampled from an elderly woman with urothelial cancer.

V is TRBV9 and J is TRBJ1-4; 8 nucleotides line up with TRBD1. J gave up 0 bases and V 0 bases, and 10 bases lay outside the gene matches. Per the germline V gene, CDR1 is SGDLS and CDR2 is YYNGEE. CDR3 size: 19 residues. CDR3 DNA: TGTGCCAGCAGCGTAGGGAACCAGGGGGCGAAGGCAACTAATGAAAAACTGTTTTTT. This translates into CASSVGNQGAKATNEKLFF.

The chain employs TRBV5-8 and TRBJ1-1; D uncertain. The germline V gene encodes CDR1 SGHTS and CDR2 YDEGEE. V lost 3 bases and J lost 5, with 11 bases in between. This CDR3 has 13 amino acids. DNA of the CDR3: TGTGCCAGCAGCTCCGTCCGGGGTACTGAAGCTTTCTTT. This codes for CASSSVRGTEAFF. Together with reference TRBV5-8 and TRBJ1-1, the CDR3 gives the full variable domain: EAGVTQSPTHLIKTRGQQATLRCSPISGHTSVYWYQQALGLGLQFLLWYDEGEERNRGNFPPRFSGRQFPNYSSELNVNALELEDSALYLCASSSVRGTEAFFGQGTRLTVV.

This clone has a single count. This rearrangement joins TRBV7-2 to TRBJ2-1; 9 bases map to TRBD1. The trim removed 2 bases at V and 7 bases at J, leaving 12 bases unmatched. Germline values: CDR1 SGHTA, CDR2 FQGNSA. There are 17 residues in the CDR3. The DNA of the CDR3 is TGTGCCAGCAGCTTAAACAGGGGGCGGGAGATAGTGAATGAGCAGTTCTTC. The encoded protein is CASSLNRGREIVNEQFF.

Turning to this clone: This CDR3 is also generated by other DNA sequences in the sample. This chain links TRBV5-6 with TRBJ2-7; D is undetermined. V was trimmed by 1 base and J by 2 bases, leaving 7 bases between them. The germline V gene has CDR1 SGHDT and CDR2 YYEEEE. The CDR3 runs to 13 residues. CDR3 sequence (DNA): TGTGCCAGCAGCTTGTTTACGGCCTACGAGCAGTACTTC. This gives the protein CASSLFTAYEQYF.

The rearrangement links TRBV4-1 to TRBJ2-1; the match to TRBD1 covers 9 bases. V trimming: 5 bases; J trimming: 9 bases; junction bases outside the gene matches: 5. The germline V gene encodes CDR1 MGHRA and CDR2 YSYEKL. This CDR3 comprises 13 residues. CDR3 DNA: TGCGCCAGCAGCTACACAGGGGGCCTTGAGCAGTTCTTC. Encoded protein: CASSYTGGLEQFF.

The chain combines TRBV4-1 with TRBJ2-1; tentatively, D is TRBD2 (5 bases). This CDR3 contains 20 residues. V lost 1 base, J lost 0 bases, and 22 bases lay in between. In germline, CDR1 is MGHRA, CDR2 YSYEKL. This CDR3 reads CASSQGTHRSAADSYNEQFF. Here the CDR3 DNA reads TGCGCCAGCAGCCAAGGGACCCATCGGAGCGCAGCGGACTCCTACAATGAGCAGTTCTTC.

The rearrangement links TRBV21-1 to TRBJ2-1; TRBD2, the table's D call, lacks a check against the DNA. TRBV21-1 is a documented pseudogene. The CDR3 runs 18 residues. The CDR3 bases are TGTGCCAGCAGCCCACAGAAAGGACTAGCGGGAGTTGGGAATGAGCAGTTCTTC. This sequence encodes CASSPQKGLAGVGNEQFF.

The chain employs TRBV11-2 and TRBJ2-7; 13 nucleotides agree with TRBD2. Trimming removed 5 bases from V and 4 bases from J; junction bases left unmatched: 8. The germline gives CDR1 SGHAT, CDR2 FQNNGV. This CDR3 comprises 16 residues. The CDR3 coding sequence is TGTGCCAGCAGCCCATACGGGACTAGCGGGGTTTACGAGCAGTACTTC. Translation: CASSPYGTSGVYEQYF.

V is TRBV10-3 and J is TRBJ1-2; 8 positions match TRBD1. Germline V CDR1 and CDR2: ENHRY, SYGVKD. The CDR3 runs 13 residues. Unmatched junction bases numbered 8, after V lost 6 bases and J lost 8 bases. For the CDR3, the DNA is TGTGCCATCAGGTTGACAGGGGAGGGCGGCTACACCTTC. Translated, it gives CAIRLTGEGGYTF.